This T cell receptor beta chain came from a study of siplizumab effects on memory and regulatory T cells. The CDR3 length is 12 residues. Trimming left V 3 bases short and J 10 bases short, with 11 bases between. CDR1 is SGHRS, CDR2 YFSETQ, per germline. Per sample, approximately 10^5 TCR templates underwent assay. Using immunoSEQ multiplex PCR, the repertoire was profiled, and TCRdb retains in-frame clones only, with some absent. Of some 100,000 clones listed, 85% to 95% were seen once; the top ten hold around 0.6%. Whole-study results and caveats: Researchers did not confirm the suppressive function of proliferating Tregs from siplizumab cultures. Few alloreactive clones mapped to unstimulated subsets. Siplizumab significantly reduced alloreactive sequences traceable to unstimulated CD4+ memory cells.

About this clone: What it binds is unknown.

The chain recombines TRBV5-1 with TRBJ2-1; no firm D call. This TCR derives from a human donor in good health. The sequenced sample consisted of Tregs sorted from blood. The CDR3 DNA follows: TGCGCCAGCAGCTCTCCCGGCGGCGAGCAGTTCTTC. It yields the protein CASSSPGGEQFF.